The rows below give T cell receptor beta chains drawn from one sample of a study of CD8+CD57+ T cells in acquired aplastic anemia. TCRdb ran MiXCR on the reads and lists one entry per CDR3 protein. The table includes roughly 500,000 distinct CDR3 sequences, over 25% detected once. Sequenced: sorted CD4+, CD8+, or CD8+CD57+ T cells (not recorded which) from PBMCs. These receptors all stem from a human donor with aplastic anemia. Both conserved end residues are part of each CDR3. A D gene is named only where the DNA matches it firmly. Clone size appears in some rows only: once, few, many, or a class for an expanded clone.

>-|many|TRBV6-1|TRBJ2-7
TGTGCCAGCATCAACAGGGAGTACGAGCAGTACTTC
CASINREYEQYF
>TRBD2|few|TRBV20-1|TRBJ2-5
TGCAGTGCTAGTCGGGGGGGGTACCAAGAGACCCAGTACTTC
CSASRGGYQETQYF
>-|-|TRBV2|TRBJ2-1
TGTGCCAGCTGGGACCTCTACAATGAGCAGTTCTTC
CASWDLYNEQFF
>TRBD1|-|TRBV20-1|TRBJ1-5
TGCAGTGCTAGAGGGGGGACAGGGTTGGGAGGACACCAGCCCCAGCATTTT
CSARGGTGLGGHQPQHF
>-|-|TRBV4-1|TRBJ2-4
TGCGCCAGCAGCCAAGGGCTGTTGGGTAAAAACATTCAGTACTTC
CASSQGLLGKNIQYF
>TRBD1|many|TRBV10-3|TRBJ1-6
TGTGCCATCAGTGAGTCTCCCGGGACAGGGGGGGTTTCACCCCTCCACTTT
CAISESPGTGGVSPLHF
>-|few|TRBV5-4|TRBJ1-4
TGTGCCAGCAGCTTGGCCGGGAGGCAGAGGGAAAAACTGTTTTTT
CASSLAGRQREKLFF
>-|-|TRBV10-3|TRBJ2-3
TGTGCCAGCAGCCGGACTGCAGATACGCAGTATTTT
CASSRTADTQYF
>TRBD1|few|TRBV5-1|TRBJ2-6
TGCGCCAGCAGCACCACCGGGACAGTGGTCGGGGGGGCCAACGTCCTGACTTTC
CASSTTGTVVGGANVLTF
>-|few|TRBV5-1|TRBJ2-2
TGCGCCAGCAGCCCCCGGGTCCCAGGGACCGGGGAGCTGTTTTTT
CASSPRVPGTGELFF
>-|-|TRBV25-1|TRBJ1-2
TGTGCCAGCAGTGAATTGTCGGGGACGGGAATCTATGGCTACACCTTC
CASSELSGTGIYGYTF
>TRBD1|many|TRBV20-1|TRBJ1-2
TGCAGTGCGGCCTCGGACAGGCCTAACTATGGCTACACCTTC
CSAASDRPNYGYTF
>-|few|TRBV7-9|TRBJ2-5
TGTGCCAGCACTTCGGGGGTGTATATAGAGACCCAGTACTTC
CASTSGVYIETQYF
>-|few|TRBV4-1|TRBJ1-1
TGCGCCAGCAGCCAAGGTGGGCCGTGGGAAGCTTTCTTT
CASSQGGPWEAFF
>-|many|TRBV4-1|TRBJ2-7
TGCGCCAGCAGCCAAGACAGGGCTCTGATCTACGAGCAGTACTTC
CASSQDRALIYEQYF
>TRBD2|many|TRBV20-1|TRBJ2-7
TGCAGTCAAGGGCTAGCGGATTACGAGCAGTACTTC
CSQGLADYEQYF
>-|-|TRBV11-1|TRBJ1-3
TGTGCCAGCAGCTTATGGACAGTTAGATCGGGAAACACCATATATTTT
CASSLWTVRSGNTIYF
>-|-|TRBV7-9|TRBJ1-2
TGTGCCAGCAGCACGCAGGGGGGCTACACCTTC
CASSTQGGYTF
>-|many|TRBV10-3|TRBJ2-5
TGTGCCATCAGTGCTGAGTACCAAGAGACCCAGTACTTC
CAISAEYQETQYF
>-|-|TRBV2|TRBJ1-2
TGTGCCAGCCACCCTGGCTACACCTTC
CASHPGYTF
>TRBD1|-|TRBV19|TRBJ1-4
TGTGCCGGTAGTGTGACAGGGGCGACTAATGAAAAACTGTTTTTT
CAGSVTGATNEKLFF
>-|many|TRBV14|TRBJ1-1
TGTGCCAGCAGCCACATGGTTCTGTCCTTGAACACTGAAGCTTTCTTT
CASSHMVLSLNTEAFF
>-|many|TRBV29-1|TRBJ1-1
TGCAGCGTTCAGTCAGGGGACACTGAAGCTTTCTTT
CSVQSGDTEAFF
>TRBD1|-|TRBV6-9|TRBJ2-1
TGTGCCAGCAAGGACAGGGGTGGGGATGAGCAGTTCTTC
CASKDRGGDEQFF
>TRBD1|few|TRBV2|TRBJ1-6
TGTGCCAGCAGTGGGACAGGGAGAACCAATTCACCCCTCCACTTT
CASSGTGRTNSPLHF
>-|-|TRBV6-5|TRBJ1-1
TGTGCCAGCAGTTACGACAGCGTGAACACTGAAGCTTTCTTT
CASSYDSVNTEAFF
>-|many|TRBV7-8|TRBJ1-5
TGTGCCAGCAGCTTAGGGGCAGGGGTGGAGGGTCAGCCCCAGCATTTT
CASSLGAGVEGQPQHF
>-|-|TRBV7-2|TRBJ1-6
TGTGCCAGCAGCTTAGTTGGGGGCCCCAATTCACCCCTCCACTTT
CASSLVGGPNSPLHF
>-|-|TRBV24-1|TRBJ2-5
TGTGCCACCAGTGATGGACAGTACTTC
CATSDGQYF
>TRBD1|few|TRBV19|TRBJ1-4
TGTGCCAGTAGTATGAGAAGACAGGGGGTAAATGAAAAACTGTTTTTT
CASSMRRQGVNEKLFF
>TRBD1|few|TRBV20-1|TRBJ1-1
TGCAGTGCTTTAAGGACAGGAATAAATGAAGCTTTCTTT
CSALRTGINEAFF
>-|many|TRBV7-2|TRBJ2-7
TGTGCCAGCAGCTTAGGGGCAGGGGAGTCCTACGAGCAGTACTTC
CASSLGAGESYEQYF
>TRBD2|few|TRBV6-1|TRBJ2-7
TGTGCCAGCAGCACTAGCGGGGCGACCTCCTACGAGCAGTACTTC
CASSTSGATSYEQYF
>-|many|TRBV12-3/TRBV12-4|TRBJ1-2
TGTGCCAGCTACTCACGGGGGGATGGCTACACCTTC
CASYSRGDGYTF
>TRBD1|few|TRBV7-9|TRBJ1-5
TGTGCCAGCAGACTGGAGGACCGGGACAGGGAATATAGCAATCAGCCCCAGCATTTT
CASRLEDRDREYSNQPQHF
>TRBD1|few|TRBV6-2/TRBV6-3|TRBJ1-2
TGTGCCAGCCATAGACCGGGACAGGGCGATGGCTACACCTTC
CASHRPGQGDGYTF
>-|many|TRBV6-4|TRBJ1-5
TGTGCCAGCAGCGCACAGGTCAATCAGCCCCAGCATTTT
CASSAQVNQPQHF
>TRBD2|-|TRBV11-1|TRBJ2-3
TGTGCCAGCAGCTTGGGTGATCTAGCGGGAGGGCCCCGAGATACGCAGTATTTT
CASSLGDLAGGPRDTQYF
>-|many|TRBV7-3|TRBJ1-2
TGTGCCAGCAGCTCGCGCGGAGGATCCTCCTATGGCTACACCTTC
CASSSRGGSSYGYTF
>TRBD2|-|TRBV25-1|TRBJ2-3
TGTGCCAGCAACGGGACTAGCGCCCACACAGATACGCAGTATTTT
CASNGTSAHTDTQYF
>TRBD2|few|TRBV30|TRBJ2-2
TGTGCCTGGAGAGTGTCTCCTAGCGGGAGCGTCGGGGAGCTGTTCTTT
CAWRVSPSGSVGELFF
>TRBD1|few|TRBV25-1|TRBJ2-7
TGTGCCTGGAGCCCCGGGACAGAGTCCTACGAGCAGTACTTC
CAWSPGTESYEQYF